Listed below are T cell receptor beta chains from one sample, sequenced in a study of neurological immune-mediated disorders. One entry per CDR3 protein results from TCRdb running MiXCR on the 5' RACE reads. The sample holds tens of thousands of distinct CDR3 sequences; 2% to 2.5% are singletons and the top ten take 3%. Material for sequencing was PBMCs. Receptors originate from a man aged 50-60 years with multiple sclerosis. The CDR3 runs from the conserved cysteine through the conserved F or W. D genes are given only for firm matches. Clone size is stated in some rows and not others, as once, few, many or a class when expanded.

clone size: many
V gene: TRBV11-2
J gene: TRBJ2-3
D gene: TRBD2
CDR3 DNA: TGTGCCAGCAGCCTAATGACTAGCGGGGCAAGCACAGATACGCAGTATTTT
CDR3 protein: CASSLMTSGASTDTQYF

clone size: many
V gene: TRBV7-6
J gene: TRBJ2-6
D gene: -
CDR3 DNA: TGTGCCAGCAGCTTACAGGGAGCTAACTCTGGGGCCAACGTCCTGACTTTC
CDR3 protein: CASSLQGANSGANVLTF

clone size: many
V gene: TRBV12-3/TRBV12-4
J gene: TRBJ2-5
D gene: -
CDR3 DNA: TGTGCCAGCGGCTTTGCCCGCCAAGAGACCCAGTACTTC
CDR3 protein: CASGFARQETQYF

clone size: many
V gene: TRBV20-1
J gene: TRBJ2-7
D gene: -
CDR3 DNA: TGCAGTGCTAGAGATTCCCAGCGGGTGTACGAGCAGTACTTC
CDR3 protein: CSARDSQRVYEQYF

clone size: many
V gene: TRBV20-1
J gene: TRBJ1-2
D gene: TRBD1
CDR3 DNA: TGCAGTGCTGCTAGACAGGGGAGTAACTATGGCTACACCTTC
CDR3 protein: CSAARQGSNYGYTF

clone size: many
V gene: TRBV10-3
J gene: TRBJ2-3
D gene: TRBD2
CDR3 DNA: TGTGCCATCAGGGGGACCGGGGGGACCCGCGGGGATACGCAGTATTTT
CDR3 protein: CAIRGTGGTRGDTQYF

clone size: many
V gene: TRBV7-2
J gene: TRBJ1-1
D gene: -
CDR3 DNA: TGTGCCAGCAGGTCGTGGGCTGACACTGAAGCTTTCTTT
CDR3 protein: CASRSWADTEAFF

clone size: many
V gene: TRBV7-2
J gene: TRBJ2-3
D gene: -
CDR3 DNA: TGTGCCAGCAGGCCCGGGGCAGATACGCAGTATTTT
CDR3 protein: CASRPGADTQYF

clone size: many
V gene: TRBV7-2
J gene: TRBJ2-7
D gene: -
CDR3 DNA: TGTGCCAGCAGCCGATCACCGGGTGAGCAGTACTTC
CDR3 protein: CASSRSPGEQYF

clone size: many
V gene: TRBV5-1
J gene: TRBJ1-2
D gene: -
CDR3 DNA: TGCGCCAGCAGCTTGGCCCCCTCCCAGATATTCACCTTC
CDR3 protein: CASSLAPSQIFTF

clone size: many
V gene: TRBV20-1
J gene: TRBJ2-5
D gene: TRBD2
CDR3 DNA: TGCAGTGCTAGTCCCACTAGCGGGGGGGTAGAGACCCAGTACTTC
CDR3 protein: CSASPTSGGVETQYF

clone size: many
V gene: TRBV12-3/TRBV12-4
J gene: TRBJ1-2
D gene: -
CDR3 DNA: TGTGCCAGCAGTTTCGGGACAACCTATGGCTACACCTTC
CDR3 protein: CASSFGTTYGYTF

clone size: -
V gene: TRBV10-3
J gene: TRBJ2-7
D gene: -
CDR3 DNA: TGTGCCATCAGTGAGAGAGGGAAAGAGCAGTACTTC
CDR3 protein: CAISERGKEQYF

clone size: many
V gene: TRBV10-3
J gene: TRBJ1-2
D gene: TRBD1
CDR3 DNA: TGTGCCATCAGTGAAGGGACAGGGGACTATGGCTACACCTTC
CDR3 protein: CAISEGTGDYGYTF

clone size: many
V gene: TRBV10-3
J gene: TRBJ2-1
D gene: -
CDR3 DNA: TGTGCCATGGGCTCCGGGCGGGACCTAAGCTGGCAGTTCTTC
CDR3 protein: CAMGSGRDLSWQFF

clone size: many
V gene: TRBV12-3/TRBV12-4
J gene: TRBJ2-7
D gene: TRBD1
CDR3 DNA: TGTGCCAGCAGCCGACAGGGGAACTACGAGCAGTACTTC
CDR3 protein: CASSRQGNYEQYF

clone size: many
V gene: TRBV20-1
J gene: TRBJ2-1
D gene: TRBD2
CDR3 DNA: TGCAGTGCTAGCGACCTGACTAGCGGTGATTACAATGAGCAGTTCTTC
CDR3 protein: CSASDLTSGDYNEQFF

clone size: many
V gene: TRBV11-2
J gene: TRBJ2-1
D gene: -
CDR3 DNA: TGTGCCAGCAGCTTATACGGTTACTACAATGAGCAGTTCTTC
CDR3 protein: CASSLYGYYNEQFF

clone size: many
V gene: TRBV28
J gene: TRBJ2-3
D gene: TRBD2
CDR3 DNA: TGTGCCAGCAGTCCGGGACTAGCGCTAGATACGCAGTATTTT
CDR3 protein: CASSPGLALDTQYF

clone size: many
V gene: TRBV27
J gene: TRBJ2-7
D gene: -
CDR3 DNA: TGTGCCAGCAGTTTGGACTTCCAAAGATACGAGCAGTACTTC
CDR3 protein: CASSLDFQRYEQYF

clone size: -
V gene: TRBV27
J gene: TRBJ1-5
D gene: -
CDR3 DNA: TGTGCCAGCAGTCCCTCAGGGGCTAATCAGCCCCAGCATTTT
CDR3 protein: CASSPSGANQPQHF

clone size: many
V gene: TRBV7-2
J gene: TRBJ1-1
D gene: -
CDR3 DNA: TGTGCCAGCAGCTTAGTTCACAGTGTGAACACTGAAGCTTTCTTT
CDR3 protein: CASSLVHSVNTEAFF

clone size: many
V gene: TRBV7-6
J gene: TRBJ2-7
D gene: TRBD2
CDR3 DNA: TGTGCCAGCAGCTTAGTTAGCGGGGGGGCCGTTTACGAGCAGTACTTC
CDR3 protein: CASSLVSGGAVYEQYF

clone size: many
V gene: TRBV27
J gene: TRBJ1-2
D gene: TRBD1
CDR3 DNA: TGTGCCAGTTCGGGACAGCTGAACTATGGCTACACCTTC
CDR3 protein: CASSGQLNYGYTF

clone size: many
V gene: TRBV5-1
J gene: TRBJ1-1
D gene: -
CDR3 DNA: TGCGCCAGCAGCTGGGACGGGGAAACTGAAGCTTTCTTT
CDR3 protein: CASSWDGETEAFF

clone size: many
V gene: TRBV7-3
J gene: TRBJ1-1
D gene: TRBD1
CDR3 DNA: TGTGCCAGCAGCGCACAGGGGGCTAACACTGAAGCTTTCTTT
CDR3 protein: CASSAQGANTEAFF

clone size: many
V gene: TRBV5-1
J gene: TRBJ2-1
D gene: TRBD1
CDR3 DNA: TGCGCCAGCAGTCATAACCCGGGACAGGGGGCTCGGGAGTTCTTC
CDR3 protein: CASSHNPGQGAREFF

clone size: many
V gene: TRBV5-1
J gene: TRBJ2-1
D gene: -
CDR3 DNA: TGCGCCAGCAGCTTATCCGATGAGCAGTTCTTC
CDR3 protein: CASSLSDEQFF

clone size: many
V gene: TRBV29-1
J gene: TRBJ2-1
D gene: TRBD2
CDR3 DNA: TGCAGCGTTCCCGGGACTAGCGGGGGGTCCTCCTACAATGAGCAGTTCTTC
CDR3 protein: CSVPGTSGGSSYNEQFF

clone size: many
V gene: TRBV11-3
J gene: TRBJ1-2
D gene: TRBD1
CDR3 DNA: TGTGCCAGCAGCTCCGGGACAGGGGGCGATGGCTACACCTTC
CDR3 protein: CASSSGTGGDGYTF

clone size: many
V gene: TRBV18
J gene: TRBJ1-2
D gene: TRBD1
CDR3 DNA: TGTGCCAGCTCCCCCGGGACAGGGAGAGGCTACACCTTC
CDR3 protein: CASSPGTGRGYTF